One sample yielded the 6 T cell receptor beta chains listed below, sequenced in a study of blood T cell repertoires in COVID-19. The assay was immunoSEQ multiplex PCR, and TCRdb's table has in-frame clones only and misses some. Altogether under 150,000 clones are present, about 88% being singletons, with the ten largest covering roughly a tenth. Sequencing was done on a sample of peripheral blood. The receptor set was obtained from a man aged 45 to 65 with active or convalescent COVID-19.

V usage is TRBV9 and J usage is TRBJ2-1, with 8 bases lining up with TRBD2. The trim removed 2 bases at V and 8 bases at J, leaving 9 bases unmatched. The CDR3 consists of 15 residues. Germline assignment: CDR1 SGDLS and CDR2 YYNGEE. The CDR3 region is CASSVLSGAADEQFF. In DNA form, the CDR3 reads TGTGCCAGCAGCGTTCTTAGCGGGGCTGCCGATGAGCAGTTCTTC. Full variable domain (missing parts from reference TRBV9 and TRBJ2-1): DSGVTQTPKHLITATGQRVTLRCSPRSGDLSVYWYQQSLDQGLQFLIQYYNGEERAKGNILERFSAQQFPDLHSELNLSSLELGDSALYFCASSVLSGAADEQFFGPGTRLTVL.

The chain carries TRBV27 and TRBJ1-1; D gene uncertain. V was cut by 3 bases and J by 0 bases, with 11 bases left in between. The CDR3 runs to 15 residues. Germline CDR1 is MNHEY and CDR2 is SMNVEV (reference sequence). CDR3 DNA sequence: TGTGCCAGCAGTTTTAGGCCGGGAGTGAACACTGAAGCTTTCTTT. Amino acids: CASSFRPGVNTEAFF.

The CDR3 spells CASSTPGGFYGYTF. CDR3 in DNA: TGTGCCAGCAGTACCCCAGGGGGCTTCTATGGCTACACCTTC. J is TRBJ1-2 and V is TRBV28; 8 bases are a match to TRBD1. CDR3 length equals 14 residues. V dropped 5 bases and J dropped 4; count of bases not matched to a gene: 6. Germline V gives CDR1 MDHEN, CDR2 SYDVKM.

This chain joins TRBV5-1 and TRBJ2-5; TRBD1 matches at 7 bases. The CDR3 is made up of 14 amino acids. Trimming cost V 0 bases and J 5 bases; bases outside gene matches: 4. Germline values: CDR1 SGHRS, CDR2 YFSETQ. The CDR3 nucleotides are TGCGCCAGCAGCTTGGAAGGGGGCCGGGAGACCCAGTACTTC. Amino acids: CASSLEGGRETQYF. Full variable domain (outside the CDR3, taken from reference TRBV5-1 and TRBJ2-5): KAGVTQTPRYLIKTRGQQVTLSCSPISGHRSVSWYQQTPGQGLQFLFEYFSETQRNKGNFPGRFSGRQFSNSRSEMNVSTLELGDSALYLCASSLEGGRETQYFGPGTRLLVL.

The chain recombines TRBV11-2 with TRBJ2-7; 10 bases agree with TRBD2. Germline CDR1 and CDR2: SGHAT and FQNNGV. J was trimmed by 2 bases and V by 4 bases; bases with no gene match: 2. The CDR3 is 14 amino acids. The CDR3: CASSSGLAAYEQYF. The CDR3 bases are TGTGCCAGCAGCTCCGGACTAGCGGCCTACGAGCAGTACTTC.

CDR3 protein: CASSVPGARTEAFF. In DNA, the CDR3 is TGTGCCAGCAGCGTCCCAGGGGCGCGAACTGAAGCTTTCTTT. The gene calls are TRBV5-6 and TRBJ1-1; maybe TRBD1 (6 bases). The CDR3 consists of 14 residues. The ends were cut back, 4 bases at V and 5 bases at J, with 15 bases in the middle. Germline V lookup: CDR1 SGHDT, CDR2 YYEEEE.